These 13 T cell receptor beta chains were all obtained from the same sample, sequenced in a study of shared clonotypes between healthy human individuals. Here immunoSEQ multiplex PCR was the method, and the copy in TCRdb shows in-frame clones only, minus some. The sample yields roughly 1,100,000 clones, 70% to 80% seen once. Sequenced material: memory CD4+ T cells sorted from blood. Subset meaning: CD45RA-negative fraction. The source is a man younger than 30 in good health.

In this sample, this clone turned up once. The chain links TRBV5-3 to TRBJ2-2, with TRBD1 matching over 8 bases. TRBV5-3 falls under the ORF class, with uncertain function. This CDR3 contains 13 residues. Trimming removed 4 bases from V and 9 bases from J; junction bases left unmatched: 5. The CDR3 region has the DNA TGTGCCAGAAGCCTAGGACAGGGCCGGGAGCTGTTTTTT. It translates to CARSLGQGRELFF.

This chain joins TRBV5-1 and TRBJ2-7; D not resolved. This CDR3 region has 14 residues. In germline, CDR1 is SGHRS, CDR2 YFSETQ. V was cut by 2 bases and J by 4 bases, with 13 bases left in between. The CDR3 reads CASSFNTEGYEQYF. Here the CDR3 DNA reads TGCGCCAGCAGCTTTAACACGGAAGGGTACGAGCAGTACTTC.

This chain uses TRBV5-4 with TRBJ1-4; the D is unclear. V was shortened by 2 bases and J by 5 bases, with 10 bases between the two germline ends. This CDR3 has 14 amino acids. CDR1 and CDR2 from the germline V gene are SGHNT and YYREEE (reference sequence). The CDR3 DNA reads as TGTGCCAGCAGCTTCCGGGGAGAGAATGAAAAACTGTTTTTT. This encodes CASSFRGENEKLFF.

The chain links TRBV12-5 to TRBJ2-1, with a possible D match to TRBD2 (6 bases). CDR1 and CDR2 (germline): LGHNT, FRNRAP. Trimming left V 2 bases short and J 10 bases short, with 9 bases between. The CDR3 length is 12 residues. The CDR3: CASGLRREEQFF. CDR3 nucleotides: TGTGCTAGTGGTTTGAGACGGGAGGAGCAGTTCTTC.

This clone was counted a single time. CDR3 residues: CASSLNALAGTDTQYF. As DNA, the CDR3 is TGTGCCAGCAGCTTAAATGCCCTAGCGGGCACAGATACGCAGTATTTT. The chain is built from TRBV7-2 and TRBJ2-3; 7 nucleotides match TRBD2. V lost 2 bases and J lost 1; bases outside the gene matches: 6. This CDR3 contains 16 residues. The germline V gene has CDR1 SGHTA and CDR2 FQGNSA.

The chain has TRBV18 and TRBJ1-2; D possibly corresponds to TRBD1 (6 bases). Trimming cost V 5 bases and J 4 bases, with 14 bases left between them. The germline CDR1 and CDR2 sequences are KGHSH and LQKENI. The length of the CDR3 is 14 residues. The CDR3 loop reads CASSSTGFAYGYTF. DNA for the CDR3: TGTGCCAGCTCATCCACAGGGTTCGCCTATGGCTACACCTTC. Complete variable domain (other parts from reference TRBV18 and TRBJ1-2): NAGVMQNPRHLVRRRGQEARLRCSPMKGHSHVYWYRQLPEEGLKFMVYLQKENIIDESGMPKERFSAEFPKEGPSILRIQQVVRGDSAAYFCASSSTGFAYGYTFGSGTRLTVV.

The genes are TRBV6-5 and TRBJ1-1; D perhaps matches TRBD1 (6 bases). Trimming stripped 0 bases from V and 8 bases from J, with 16 bases between. The CDR3 is 15 amino acids. Germline CDR1 reads MNHEY; CDR2 reads SVGAGI. In DNA, the CDR3 is TGTGCCAGCAGTTACTCCCGGACAGAGCGGGGAGAAGCTTTCTTT. Translated: CASSYSRTERGEAFF.

The rearrangement joins TRBV21-1 to TRBJ2-1; TRBD2 is the table's D call, not checked against the DNA. TRBV21-1 is a pseudogene segment. The CDR3 loop spans 16 amino acids. The CDR3 here is CASSKDSSGRFDEQFF. The CDR3 nucleotides read TGTGCCAGCAGCAAAGACTCTAGCGGGAGGTTCGATGAGCAGTTCTTC.

The chain couples TRBV5-4 to TRBJ1-2, with a tentative D call TRBD1 (6 bases). The V gene's germline CDR1 is SGHNT and CDR2 YYREEE (reference sequence). V gave up 0 bases and J gave up 7 bases, with 13 bases separating them. The CDR3 has 14 residues. The CDR3 is CASSLEGGALGYTF. The CDR3 DNA reads as TGTGCCAGCAGCTTGGAGGGGGGGGCGCTTGGCTACACCTTC.

The chain couples TRBV7-2 to TRBJ1-5; D remains ambiguous. V was trimmed by 3 bases and J by 6 bases, leaving 6 bases between them. The CDR3 consists of 12 residues. Germline V lookup: CDR1 SGHTA, CDR2 FQGNSA. The CDR3 DNA follows: TGTGCCAGCAGCTTTGATATTCAGCCCCAGCATTTT. This translates into CASSFDIQPQHF.

The V call is TRBV5-6, the J call TRBJ1-2; unclear D gene. The V gene's germline CDR1 is SGHDT and CDR2 YYEEEE. Trimming stripped 0 bases from V and 2 bases from J, with 8 bases between. The CDR3 has 14 residues. CDR3 residues: CASSLGWANYGYTF. CDR3 nucleotide sequence: TGTGCCAGCAGCTTGGGTTGGGCAAACTATGGCTACACCTTC.

The genes are TRBV7-3 and TRBJ2-7; 8 bases fit TRBD2. Germline trimming cut 1 base from V and 9 bases from J; bases unmatched to any gene: 5. From germline, CDR1 is SGHTA and CDR2 FQGTGA. The CDR3 extends over 13 amino acids. The CDR3 here is CASSLNSGGLQYF. CDR3 sequence (DNA): TGTGCCAGCAGCTTAAACTCGGGGGGGCTGCAGTACTTC.

The V and J genes are TRBV7-2 and TRBJ2-5; a weak D match, TRBD1 (6 bases). Germline lookup yields CDR1 SGHTA and CDR2 FQGNSA. The V gene lost 4 bases and the J gene lost 4 bases, with 16 bases spanning the gap. CDR3 length: 15 residues. The CDR3 reads CASSYNGGRVETQYF. Here the CDR3 DNA reads TGTGCCAGCAGCTATAATGGGGGCAGAGTAGAGACCCAGTACTTC.